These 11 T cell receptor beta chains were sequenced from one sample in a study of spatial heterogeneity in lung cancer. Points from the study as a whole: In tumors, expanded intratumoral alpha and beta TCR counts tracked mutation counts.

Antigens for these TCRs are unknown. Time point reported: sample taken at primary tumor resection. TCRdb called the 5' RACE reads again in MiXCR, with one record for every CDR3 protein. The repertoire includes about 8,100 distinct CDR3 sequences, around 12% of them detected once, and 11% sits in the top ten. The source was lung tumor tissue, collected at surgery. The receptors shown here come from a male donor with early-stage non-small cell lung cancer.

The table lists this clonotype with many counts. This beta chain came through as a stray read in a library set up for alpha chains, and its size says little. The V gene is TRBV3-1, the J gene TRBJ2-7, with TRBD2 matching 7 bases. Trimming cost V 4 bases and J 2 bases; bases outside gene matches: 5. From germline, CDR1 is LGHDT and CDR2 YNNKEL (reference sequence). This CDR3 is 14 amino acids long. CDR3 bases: TGTGCCAGCAGCCCCGGGGCGGGAGCCTACGAGCAGTACTTC. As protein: CASSPGAGAYEQYF.

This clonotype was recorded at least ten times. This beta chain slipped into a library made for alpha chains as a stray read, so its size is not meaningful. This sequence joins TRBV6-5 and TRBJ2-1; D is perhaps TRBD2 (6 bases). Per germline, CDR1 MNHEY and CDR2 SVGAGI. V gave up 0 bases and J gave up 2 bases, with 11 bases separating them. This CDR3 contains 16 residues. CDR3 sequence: CASSYSIREPYNEQFF. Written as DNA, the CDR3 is TGTGCCAGCAGTTACTCGATACGGGAGCCCTACAATGAGCAGTTCTTC.

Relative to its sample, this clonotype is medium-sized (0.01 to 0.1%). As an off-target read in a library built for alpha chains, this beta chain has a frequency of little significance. CDR3 DNA: TGTGCCAGCAGCGAGTACCAAGAGACCCAGTACTTC. Its protein product is CASSEYQETQYF. The chain is built from TRBV5-6 and TRBJ2-5; D is undetermined. In germline, CDR1 is SGHDT, CDR2 YYEEEE. The CDR3 contains 12 residues. V lost 4 bases and J 0 bases, leaving 4 bases between the germline ends.

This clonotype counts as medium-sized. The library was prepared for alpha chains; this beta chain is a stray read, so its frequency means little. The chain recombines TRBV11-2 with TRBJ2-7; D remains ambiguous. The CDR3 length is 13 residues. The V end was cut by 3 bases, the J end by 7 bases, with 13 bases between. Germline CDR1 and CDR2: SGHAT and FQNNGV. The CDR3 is CASSFGGTREQYF. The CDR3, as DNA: TGTGCCAGCAGCTTTGGCGGTACGAGGGAGCAGTACTTC.

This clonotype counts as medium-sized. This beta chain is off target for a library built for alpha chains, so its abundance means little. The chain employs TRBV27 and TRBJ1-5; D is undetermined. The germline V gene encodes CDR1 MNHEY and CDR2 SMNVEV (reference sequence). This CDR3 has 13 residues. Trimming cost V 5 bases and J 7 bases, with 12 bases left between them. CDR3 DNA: TGTGCCAGCAGTCAAGGGCCGGGGCAGCCCCAGCATTTT. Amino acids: CASSQGPGQPQHF.

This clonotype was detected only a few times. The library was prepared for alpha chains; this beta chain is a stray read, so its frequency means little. The CDR3 DNA reads TGTGCCAGCAGCATAGGGACAGATACGCAGTATTTT. Amino acids: CASSIGTDTQYF. This chain joins TRBV28 and TRBJ2-3; D remains unclear. Germline V gene data show CDR1 as MDHEN and CDR2 as SYDVKM. Trimming cost V 6 bases and J 3 bases, with 7 bases left between them. This CDR3 spans 12 amino acids. Full variable domain (missing parts from reference TRBV28 and TRBJ2-3): DVKVTQSSRYLVKRTGEKVFLECVQDMDHENMFWYRQDPGLGLRLIYFSYDVKMKEKGDIPEGYSVSREKKERFSLILESASTNQTSMYLCASSIGTDTQYFGPGTRLTVL.

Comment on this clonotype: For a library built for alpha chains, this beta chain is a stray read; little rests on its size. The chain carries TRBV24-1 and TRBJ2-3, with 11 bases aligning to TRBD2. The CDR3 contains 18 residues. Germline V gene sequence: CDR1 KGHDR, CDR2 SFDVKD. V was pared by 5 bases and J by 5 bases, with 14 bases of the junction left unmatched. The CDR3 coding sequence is TGTGCCACCAGTGCCTACCTACCGGGACTAGCGGTAAAAGATACGCAGTATTTT. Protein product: CATSAYLPGLAVKDTQYF.

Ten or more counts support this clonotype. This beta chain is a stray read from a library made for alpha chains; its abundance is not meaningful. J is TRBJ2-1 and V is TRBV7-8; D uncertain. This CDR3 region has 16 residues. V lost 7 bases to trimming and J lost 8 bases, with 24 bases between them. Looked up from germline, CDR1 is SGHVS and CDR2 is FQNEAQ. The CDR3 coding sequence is TGTGCCAGCACCGACTCCTCCCCGCTGACTTTTTATGAGCAGTTCTTC. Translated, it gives CASTDSSPLTFYEQFF.

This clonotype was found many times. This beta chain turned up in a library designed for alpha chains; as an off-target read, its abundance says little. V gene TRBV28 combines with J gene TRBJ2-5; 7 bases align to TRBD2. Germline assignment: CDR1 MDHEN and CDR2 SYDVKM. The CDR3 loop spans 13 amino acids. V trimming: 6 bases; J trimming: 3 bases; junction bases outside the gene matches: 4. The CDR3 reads CASSSSGEETQYF. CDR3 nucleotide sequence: TGTGCCAGCAGCTCGAGCGGGGAAGAGACCCAGTACTTC.

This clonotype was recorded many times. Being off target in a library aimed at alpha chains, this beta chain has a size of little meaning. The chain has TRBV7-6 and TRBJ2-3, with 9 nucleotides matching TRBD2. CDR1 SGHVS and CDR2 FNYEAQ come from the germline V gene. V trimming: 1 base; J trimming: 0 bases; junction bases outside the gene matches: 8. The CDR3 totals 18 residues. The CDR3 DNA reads TGTGCCAGCAGCTTAGGGAGTTCGGCGGGAGGGAGCACAGATACGCAGTATTTT. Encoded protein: CASSLGSSAGGSTDTQYF.

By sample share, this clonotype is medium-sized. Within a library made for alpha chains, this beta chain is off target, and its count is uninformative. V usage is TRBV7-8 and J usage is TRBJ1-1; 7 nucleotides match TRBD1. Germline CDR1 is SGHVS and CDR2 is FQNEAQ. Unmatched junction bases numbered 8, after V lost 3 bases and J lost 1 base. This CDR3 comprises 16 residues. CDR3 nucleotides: TGTGCCAGCAGCTTCGCTGGGACAGCCGGGAACACTGAAGCTTTCTTT. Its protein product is CASSFAGTAGNTEAFF. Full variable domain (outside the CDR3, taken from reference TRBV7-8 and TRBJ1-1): GAGVSQSPRYKVAKRGQDVALRCDPISGHVSLFWYQQALGQGPEFLTYFQNEAQLDKSGLPSDRFFAERPEGSVSTLKIQRTQQEDSAVYLCASSFAGTAGNTEAFFGQGTRLTVV.